Reported below is one TCR beta chain. The antigen it binds to is not known. Base qualities were left out, and no much larger clone turns up one base away. The sample comes from a study of cytomegalovirus exposure and HLA in healthy donors (dated 2017 in TCRdb). About the investigation overall: According to an earlier analysis of a few hundred of the donors, some 180 million T cells yielded 100 million or so unique TCR beta sequences and 276 Gb of sequence data. Roughly 300 gigabases of sequencing data and 80 million or so unique TCR sequences were included in an early release covering 550 to 800 HLA-typed donors. The study combined high-throughput TCR immunosequencing, statistical association of individual TCRs with disease status, and machine learning to predict cytomegalovirus infection status. In the later analysis, no new phenotypic data were used to find candidate immune exposures; instead, reliance was placed on TCR beta sequences and their occurrence across donors. In an earlier analysis of roughly 540 of the donors, high-throughput TCR beta sequencing was used to judge whether each TCR beta V gene segment behaved as functional or pseudogenic. The study aimed to test whether signatures of past pathogen exposure could be identified by cataloging public T cell receptors. The T cell repertoires of around 670 subjects were profiled by immunosequencing and related to cytomegalovirus serostatus. To study patterns of TCR occurrence, a later analysis re-analyzed previously published TCR beta repertoires from 600 to 750 donors and added high-resolution HLA genotyping. Among the approximately 420 genotyped donors, around 81% belonged to the genetic ancestry cluster associated with self-reported Caucasian donors. A separate validation cohort of over 95 different subjects was used in addition to the roughly 700-subject first cohort. HLA typing included class I and class II loci at four-digit resolution. Across around 400 genotyped donors of the cohort, an average of approximately 240,000 unique TCR beta nucleotide sequences per donor were sequenced, and roughly 18% of those sequences were non-productive. Every discovery cohort repertoire had been produced on one sequencing platform. Because of strong linkage in the cohort, four or five DR-DQ haplotypes were treated as single units for association and clustering. Typing coverage varied by locus: about 629-630 donors for A, B, C, DRB1 and DQB1; around 560 for DQA1; approximately 610 for DPA1; under 490 for DPB1. Donor age, sex, ethnicity and CMV serostatus were compiled alongside the repertoire data. Genome-wide SNP genotypes for about 65% of the roughly 670 donors were used in a later genetic analysis, which treated that subset as a discovery cohort.

The receptor library was made with the immunoSEQ multiplex PCR assay. The multiplex PCR relied on a mix of 60 forward primers for TCR Vbeta segments and 13 reverse primers for TCR Jbeta segments. A multiplex PCR assay on genomic DNA amplified the CDR3 region of rearranged TCR beta genes. The amplified TCR beta libraries were sequenced on the Illumina HiSeq System as 87-base-pair reads. The study's processing was this. A later analysis tallied 80 million to 95 million unique TCR beta chains across the 640 or so repertoires, and about 12 million of those chains were shared by two or more donors. Raw reads were error-corrected and collapsed into unique sequences by a nearest-neighbor algorithm in which closely related sequences were merged to remove PCR and sequencing errors. Alignment of CDR3 sequences to IMGT reference sequences was used to assign V, D and J gene segments. For a sequence to be retained, at least a six-nucleotide match to both a V gene segment and a J gene segment was required. A rearrangement counted as productive if the CDR3 had no stop codons and remained in frame with V and J, and every other rearrangement counted as non-productive. Following IMGT convention, CDR3 was defined as the stretch from the second conserved V-encoded cysteine up to the conserved J-encoded phenylalanine. Sequences without an unambiguous match to a single V gene segment were excluded from the earlier analysis of almost 600 of the donors. An earlier analysis of 550 to 650 of the donors classified V segments as functional when productive rearrangements were above 56.7% and as segregating when the standard deviation between donors was above 5%. A statistical classification framework was built for diagnosing cytomegalovirus status from the catalog of TCR beta chain sequences. A later analysis assigned V and J genes by comparing TCR nucleotide sequences with IMGT/GENE-DB human TR gene sequences. Using the TCRdist pipeline, a later analysis assigned CDR3 sequences along with most-parsimonious VDJ recombination scenarios. A later analysis defined each TCR beta chain by its CDR3 amino acid sequence plus V-gene family, and excluded reads lacking a unique V-gene family. A later analysis removed nearly 600 highly shared, low-generation-probability nucleotide sequences to deal with suspected cross-contamination and a sequencing artifact. For each public chain, a later analysis derived a clonal expansion index from normalized ranks of inferred template counts within each repertoire. A later analysis computed generation probabilities with a VDJ recombination model fitted to out-of-frame rearrangements, and checked the results against IGoR. Hypergeometric tests were used in a later analysis to score TCR-TCR, TCR-HLA and TCR-CMV co-occurrence, with a repertoire-size bias correction applied to the TCR pairs. To estimate false discovery rates, a later analysis permuted the HLA or CMV assignments 20 times. In a later analysis, co-occurring TCRs were grouped using DBSCAN, with TCRdist sequence similarity added in when clustering inside HLA-allele-positive subsets. Repertoires with fewer than 30,000 or more than 120,000 public chains, plus five repertoires with anomalous nucleotide sharing, were excluded from co-occurrence clustering. TCRdb retrieved this table from immuneACCESS and kept in-frame rearrangements only. Not all clones are present; in checked studies, unresolved V genes account for under half, and no reason is known for the remainder. D and trimming come from the DNA, and the V and J calls and clone size come from that table. The sample records 150,000 to 200,000 clones, approximately 85% of which are singletons. About 2.2% of the sample lies in the top ten.

Paper-wide results and their limitations: In the study, approximately 160 TCR beta chains were listed as associated with cytomegalovirus. A later analysis found that TCR association rates varied across HLA loci, with DRB1 alleles showing the most associated TCRs and HLA-C alleles the fewest. In an earlier analysis of more than 500 of the donors, most TCR beta V segments appeared in productive rearrangements about 90% or about 30% of the time, broadly matching IMGT annotations. Correlated functional status among segregating V segments might reflect linkage disequilibrium, but an unknown experimental factor could not be ruled out. A further reported finding was that TCR beta sequences accurately predicted the HLA-A and HLA-B alleles for most subjects in the first cohort. The classifier was reported to diagnose cytomegalovirus status with high specificity and sensitivity in both the original and validation cohorts. Compared with equally common non-associated chains, HLA-associated TCR beta chains in a later analysis were more clonally expanded and had lower generation probabilities. A few of the identified cytomegalovirus-associated TCR beta chains were confirmed in vitro to be specific for cytomegalovirus antigens. A cluster of highly shared sequence variants was judged likely to be a technical artifact of the sequencing pipeline. The authors suggested that the approach could potentially be extended to other disease states and immunological phenotypes. V-gene and J-gene trimming of TCR beta chains was associated with a missense DCLRE1C variant in a later genetic analysis, and the association was replicated in an independent cohort. According to a later analysis, most CMV-associated TCR beta chains appeared to be HLA-restricted, and the HLA associations seemed to be driven largely by CMV exposure. Sequencing depth was assumed to be roughly uniform across donors in the presence/absence analyses, though that assumption may not hold. Across donors, most TCR sequences were observed very rarely, whereas some public TCRs were present in many individuals. HLA typing was unavailable for some donors at each locus, so association tests used only the typed subset. Several of the top co-occurrence clusters appeared to be linked to parvovirus B19, influenza, CMV and Epstein-Barr virus, according to a later analysis. A later analysis associated about 17,000 TCR beta sequences with specific HLA alleles at a false discovery rate of 0.05. Because counts were too low, under 20 rarely observed V segments, including chromosome 9 orphons, were left out of the earlier analysis of 500 to 650 of the donors. Only TCR beta chains were sequenced in this cohort, and the absence of alpha or paired-chain data limited detectable features. When HLA alleles, especially DR and DQ, strongly co-occurred, attributing TCR associations to individual alleles was difficult. Immune exposure information for the cohort was limited to CMV serostatus. In a later genetic analysis, fewer N-insertions in productive TCRs were reported among donors in an Asian-associated ancestry cluster than the approximately 710-donor mean.

The cohort consisted of hundreds of healthy bone marrow donors. At the time of sampling, every cohort member was nominally healthy, though immune exposures that went unrecorded were likely present. The donor was CMV seronegative and belonged to the group of more than 300 seronegative cohort members. A peripheral blood sample was provided by each donor, and peripheral blood mononuclear cells were used for TCR beta sequencing. The Qiagen DNeasy Blood Extraction Kit was used to extract genomic DNA from the blood cell samples. Sequencing input: PBMCs. This sequence was found in a woman in her forties or fifties in good health and CMV-seronegative.

The CDR3 sequence is CATSRGRGSYEQYF. Here is the DNA: TGTGCCACCTCGAGGGGGCGCGGCTCCTACGAGCAGTACTTC. The chain links TRBV6-6 with TRBJ2-7, with 7 central nucleotides matching TRBD1. CDR3 length: 14 amino acids, cysteine to phenylalanine. CDR3 DNA only is kept here, 42 bases in frame from base 1. According to the germline V gene (reference sequence), CDR1 reads MNHNY and CDR2 reads SVGAGI. Relative to germline, V is missing 10 bases and J is missing 0 bases, with 9 bases of the junction outside any gene match.